The clone carrying this TCR beta chain came up a few times. Its target is unknown. CDR3 length equals 15 residues. Trimming pared 0 bases from V and 4 bases from J, leaving 12 bases between. CDR1 is SGHTA and CDR2 is FQGNSA in the germline V gene. The source of the sample is a study of T cells in Graves' hyperthyroidism and ophthalmopathy. Points from the study as a whole: Researchers found most expanded thyroid clonotypes above 0.001 in blood as well.

Authors of the study amplified TCR beta CDR3 regions from RNA transcripts. In the first-round RT-PCR of the TCR CDR3, the HTBI primer set was used. TCRdb ran MiXCR on the multiplex PCR reads and lists one entry per CDR3 protein. Seen here are roughly 840,000 distinct CDR3 sequences, more than 30% observed once, and the top ten hold 8% to 9%. Stable hyperthyroidism: no ophthalmopathy progression over 18 months of follow-up. Among the patients, aged 18 to 65, hyperthyroidism was newly diagnosed and had lasted under 2 months. Fresh peripheral blood, under 11 ml, yielded the PBMCs. The sequenced sample consisted of blood. The chain recombines TRBV7-2 with TRBJ1-1, with D possibly being TRBD1 (5 bases). This TCR derives from a man between 18 and 29 years old with Graves' hyperthyroidism. The CDR3: CASSLAEGRGTEAFF. The CDR3 DNA is TGTGCCAGCAGCTTAGCGGAGGGGCGCGGCACTGAAGCTTTCTTT. The variable domain in full, completed from reference TRBV7-2 and TRBJ1-1, reads GAGVSQSPSNKVTEKGKDVELRCDPISGHTALYWYRQSLGQGLEFLIYFQGNSAPDKSGLPSDRFSAERTGGSVSTLTIQRTQQEDSAVYLCASSLAEGRGTEAFFGQGTRLTVV.